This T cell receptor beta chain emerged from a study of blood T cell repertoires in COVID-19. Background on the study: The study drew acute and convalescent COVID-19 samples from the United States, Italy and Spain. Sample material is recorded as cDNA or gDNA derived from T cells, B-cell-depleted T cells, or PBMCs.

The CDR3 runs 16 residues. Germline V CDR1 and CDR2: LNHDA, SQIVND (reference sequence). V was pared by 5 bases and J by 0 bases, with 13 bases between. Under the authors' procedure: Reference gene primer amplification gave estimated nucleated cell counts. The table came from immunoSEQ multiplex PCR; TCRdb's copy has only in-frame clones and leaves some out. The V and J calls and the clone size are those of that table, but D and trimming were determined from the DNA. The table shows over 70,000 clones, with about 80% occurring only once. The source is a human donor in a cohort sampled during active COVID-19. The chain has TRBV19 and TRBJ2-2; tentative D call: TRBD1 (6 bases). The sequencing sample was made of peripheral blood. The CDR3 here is CASSSWDNANTGELFF. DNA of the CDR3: TGTGCCAGTAGTTCCTGGGACAACGCGAACACCGGGGAGCTGTTTTTT.